This entry lists 3 T cell receptor beta chains sequenced from one sample in a study of control samples from healthy donors and cancer patients. Profiled with immunoSEQ multiplex PCR; TCRdb holds only in-frame clones, not every one. The profile shows some 130,000 clones, roughly 89% of them singletons. Material for sequencing was blood. The receptor source for this set is a man aged 25-40 years in good health.

The V and J genes are TRBV19 and TRBJ2-7; 7 bases line up with TRBD2. CDR1 is LNHDA, CDR2 SQIVND, per germline (reference sequence). There are 15 residues in the CDR3. The V segment lost 3 bases and the J segment 0 bases; nucleotides outside the gene matches: 5. In DNA form, the CDR3 reads TGTGCCAGTAGTATGGGACTACTCCTCTCCTACGAGCAGTACTTC. Translating it yields CASSMGLLLSYEQYF.

This chain links TRBV7-2 with TRBJ2-3; 8 nucleotides align to TRBD2. CDR3 length: 13 residues. Germline assignment: CDR1 SGHTA and CDR2 FQGNSA. V was clipped by 5 bases and J by 5 bases; unmatched bases: 3. The CDR3 DNA reads TGTGCCAGCAGCCCCCGGGGGGGAGATACGCAGTATTTT. Its translation: CASSPRGGDTQYF.

The chain employs TRBV2 and TRBJ2-1; D is perhaps TRBD1 or TRBD2 (5 bases each). The germline V gene has CDR1 SNHLY and CDR2 FYNNEI. The CDR3 sequence is 15 residues long. Between the trimmed V and J ends, which lost 7 bases and 9 bases, there was a span of 22 bases. This CDR3 reads CASTLGTIIGGEQFF. Written as DNA, the CDR3 is TGTGCCAGCACTCTTGGGACGATCATCGGAGGTGAGCAGTTCTTC. Full variable domain (rest looked up from reference TRBV2 and TRBJ2-1): EPEVTQTPSHQVTQMGQEVILRCVPISNHLYFYWYRQILGQKVEFLVSFYNNEISEKSEIFDDQFSVERPDGSNFTLKIRSTKLEDSAMYFCASTLGTIIGGEQFFGPGTRLTVL.